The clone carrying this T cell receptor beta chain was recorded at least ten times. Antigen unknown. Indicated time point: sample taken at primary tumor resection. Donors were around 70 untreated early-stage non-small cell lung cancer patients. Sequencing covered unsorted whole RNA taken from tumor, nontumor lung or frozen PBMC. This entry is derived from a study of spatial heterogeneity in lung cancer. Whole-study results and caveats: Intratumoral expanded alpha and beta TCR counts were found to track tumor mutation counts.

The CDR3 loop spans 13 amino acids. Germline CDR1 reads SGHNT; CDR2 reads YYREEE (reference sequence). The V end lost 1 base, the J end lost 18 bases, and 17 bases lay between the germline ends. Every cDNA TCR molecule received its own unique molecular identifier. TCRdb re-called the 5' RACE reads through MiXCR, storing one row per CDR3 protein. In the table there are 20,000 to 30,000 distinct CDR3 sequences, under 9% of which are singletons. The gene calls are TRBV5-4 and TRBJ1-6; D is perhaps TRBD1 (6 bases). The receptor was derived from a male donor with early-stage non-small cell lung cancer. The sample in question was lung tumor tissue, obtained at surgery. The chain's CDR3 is CASSLWSGTQTHF. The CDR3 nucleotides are TGTGCCAGCAGCTTGTGGTCGGGGACACAGACCCACTTT.